This passage covers 6 T cell receptor beta chains from one sample sequenced in a study of T cells in Graves' hyperthyroidism and ophthalmopathy (dated by TCRdb to 2018 to 2020). The receptor library was made with multiplex PCR. The sequencer was an Illumina HiSeq 2000. TCR beta CDR3 regions were amplified from RNA transcripts. The first round of RT-PCR for the TCR CDR3 was performed with the HTBI primer set and the Qiagen OneStep RT-PCR kit. The public reads were reanalyzed by TCRdb: fastp trimming at Q25, MiXCR alignment, in-frame beta chains only. Each CDR3 protein gets just one entry, which takes the most common genes and DNA from the rows behind it. Counted in this sample were a few hundred thousand distinct CDR3 sequences; roughly 15% of them appeared once. 15% to 20% of the sample is held by the ten biggest clonotypes. Sequencing was performed on blood. The receptors here all came from a woman in her sixties with Graves' ophthalmopathy.

The table lists this clonotype with many counts. The J gene is TRBJ1-1, the V gene TRBV7-2; a possible D gene is TRBD1 (6 bases). Germline CDR1 and CDR2: SGHTA and FQGNSA. V was cut by 1 base and J by 6 bases, with 15 bases left in between. The CDR3 spans 15 residues. CDR3 sequence: CASSLEAARGSEAFF. CDR3 coding DNA: TGTGCCAGCAGCTTAGAGGCGGCCAGGGGCTCTGAAGCTTTCTTT.

In its sample, this clonotype was seen many times. The chain carries TRBV30 and TRBJ1-2; a possible D gene is TRBD1 (5 bases). Between the trimmed V and J ends, which lost 8 bases and 2 bases, there was a span of 15 bases. Germline loops: CDR1 GTSNPN, CDR2 SVGIG (reference sequence). This CDR3 region has 13 residues. This chain's CDR3 is CAQRAGPNYGYTF. The DNA of the CDR3 is TGTGCCCAACGGGCAGGGCCCAACTATGGCTACACCTTC.

This clonotype was recorded at least ten times. The rearrangement links TRBV10-2 to TRBJ1-1, with D possibly being TRBD1 (6 bases). The germline CDR1 and CDR2 sequences are WSHSY and SAAADI. This CDR3 has 13 amino acids. Trimming stripped 2 bases from V and 4 bases from J, with 8 bases between. CDR3 sequence (DNA): TGCGCCAGCAGTGAGGCAGGGGCCACTGAAGCTTTCTTT. It specifies CASSEAGATEAFF.

The V and J genes are TRBV6-1 and TRBJ2-1, with TRBD2 matching over 7 bases. The junction had 12 bases not matched to a gene; V was cut back by 6 bases and J by 4 bases. CDR3 size: 16 residues. CDR1 and CDR2 (germline): MNHNS, SASEGT. Here the CDR3 DNA reads TGTGCCAGCAGGCGCCCTCTAGCGGTAACTTACAATGAGCAGTTCTTC. Translation gives CASRRPLAVTYNEQFF.

This clonotype was counted at least ten times. The chain employs TRBV7-2 and TRBJ2-7; D remains ambiguous. The V gene's germline CDR1 is SGHTA and CDR2 FQGNSA. The CDR3 totals 15 residues. The V gene lost 1 base and the J gene lost 5 bases, with 15 bases spanning the gap. The CDR3 region is CASSLGSGPPHEQYF. CDR3 nucleotides: TGTGCCAGCAGCTTAGGGTCTGGACCCCCCCACGAGCAGTACTTC.

In this sample, this clonotype turned up many times. The gene calls are TRBV28 and TRBJ2-3, with 10 bases aligning to TRBD2. CDR3 size: 14 residues. J lost 7 bases, V lost 7 bases, and 8 bases had no gene match. Looked up from germline, CDR1 is MDHEN and CDR2 is SYDVKM. Here the CDR3 reads CASTLAGARNTQYF. In DNA form, the CDR3 reads TGTGCCAGCACCCTAGCGGGGGCACGGAATACGCAGTATTTT.